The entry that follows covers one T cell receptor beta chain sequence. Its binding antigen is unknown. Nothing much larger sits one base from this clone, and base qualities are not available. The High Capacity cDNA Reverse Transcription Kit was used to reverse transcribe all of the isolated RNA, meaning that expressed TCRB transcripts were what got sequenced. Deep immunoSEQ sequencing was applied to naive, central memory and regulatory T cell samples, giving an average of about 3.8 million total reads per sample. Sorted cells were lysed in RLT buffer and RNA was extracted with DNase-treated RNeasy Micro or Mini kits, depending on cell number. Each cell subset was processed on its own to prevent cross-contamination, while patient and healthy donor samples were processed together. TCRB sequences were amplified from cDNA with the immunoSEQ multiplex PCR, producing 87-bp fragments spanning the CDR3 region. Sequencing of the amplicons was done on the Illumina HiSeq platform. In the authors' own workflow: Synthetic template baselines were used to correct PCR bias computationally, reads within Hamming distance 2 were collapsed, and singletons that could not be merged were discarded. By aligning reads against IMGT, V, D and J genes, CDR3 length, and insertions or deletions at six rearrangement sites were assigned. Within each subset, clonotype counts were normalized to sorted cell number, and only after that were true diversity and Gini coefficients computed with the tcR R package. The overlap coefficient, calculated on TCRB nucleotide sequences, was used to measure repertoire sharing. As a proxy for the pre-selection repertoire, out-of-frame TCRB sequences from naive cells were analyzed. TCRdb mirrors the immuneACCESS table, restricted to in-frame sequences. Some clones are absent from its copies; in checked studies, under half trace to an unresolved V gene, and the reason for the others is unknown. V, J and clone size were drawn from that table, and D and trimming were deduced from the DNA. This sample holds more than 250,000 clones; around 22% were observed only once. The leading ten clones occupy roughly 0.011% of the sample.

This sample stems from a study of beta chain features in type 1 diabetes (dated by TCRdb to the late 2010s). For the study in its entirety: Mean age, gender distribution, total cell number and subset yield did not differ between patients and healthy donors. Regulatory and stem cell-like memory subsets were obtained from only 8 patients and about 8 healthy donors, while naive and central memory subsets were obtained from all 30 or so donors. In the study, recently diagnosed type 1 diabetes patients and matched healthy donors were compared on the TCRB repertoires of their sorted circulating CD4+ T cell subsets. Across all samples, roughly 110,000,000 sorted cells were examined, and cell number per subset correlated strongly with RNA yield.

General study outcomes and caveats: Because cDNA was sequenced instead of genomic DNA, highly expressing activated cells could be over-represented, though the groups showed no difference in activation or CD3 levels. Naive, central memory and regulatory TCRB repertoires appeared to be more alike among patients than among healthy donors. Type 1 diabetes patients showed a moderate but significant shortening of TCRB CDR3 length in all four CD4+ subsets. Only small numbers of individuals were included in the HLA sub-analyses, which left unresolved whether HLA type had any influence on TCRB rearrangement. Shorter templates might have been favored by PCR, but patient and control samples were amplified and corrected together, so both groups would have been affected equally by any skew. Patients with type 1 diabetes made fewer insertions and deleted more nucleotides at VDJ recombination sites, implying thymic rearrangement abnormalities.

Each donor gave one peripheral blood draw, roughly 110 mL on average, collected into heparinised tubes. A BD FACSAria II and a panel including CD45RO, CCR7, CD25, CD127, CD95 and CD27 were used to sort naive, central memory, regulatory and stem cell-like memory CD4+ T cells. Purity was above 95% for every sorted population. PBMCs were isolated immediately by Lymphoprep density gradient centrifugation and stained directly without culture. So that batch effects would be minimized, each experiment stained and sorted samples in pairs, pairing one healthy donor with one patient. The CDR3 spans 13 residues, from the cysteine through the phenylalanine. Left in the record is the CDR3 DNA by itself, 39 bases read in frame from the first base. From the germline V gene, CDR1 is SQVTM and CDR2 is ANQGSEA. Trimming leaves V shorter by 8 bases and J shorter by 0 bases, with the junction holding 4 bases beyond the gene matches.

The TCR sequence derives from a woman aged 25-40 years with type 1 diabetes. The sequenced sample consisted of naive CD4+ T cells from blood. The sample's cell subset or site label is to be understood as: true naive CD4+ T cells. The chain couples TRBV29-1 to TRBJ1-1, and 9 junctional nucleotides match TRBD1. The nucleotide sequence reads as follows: TGCAGCCTCGGGACAGGGATGAACACTGAAGCTTTCTTT. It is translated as CSLGTGMNTEAFF. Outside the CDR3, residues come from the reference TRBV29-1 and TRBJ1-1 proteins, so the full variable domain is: SAVISQKPSRDICQRGTSLTIQCQVDSQVTMMFWYRQQPGQSLTLIATANQGSEATYESGFVIDKFPISRPNLTFSTLTVSNMSPEDSSIYLCSLGTGMNTEAFFGQGTRLTVV.